This entry is about one T cell receptor beta chain. The ends lost 5 bases at V and 4 bases at J; junction bases unmatched: 10. The CDR3 has 15 residues. Germline V gene sequence: CDR1 SGHKS, CDR2 YYEKEE (reference sequence). Profiled with immunoSEQ multiplex PCR; TCRdb holds only in-frame clones, not every one. Of under 400,000 clones listed, around nine tenths are singletons. The data were obtained in a study of blood T cell repertoires in COVID-19. The source is a woman aged 25 to 39 who had been exposed to COVID-19. The source material was PBMCs or T cells enriched from blood (not recorded which). The gene calls are TRBV5-5 and TRBJ1-2; 8 bases are a match to TRBD1. CDR3 in amino acids: CASSLDRGPGYGYTF. The DNA of the CDR3 is TGTGCCAGCAGTTTAGACAGGGGCCCAGGCTATGGCTACACCTTC.